The sequence of this TCR beta chain was determined in a study of blood T cell repertoires in COVID-19. Study-level background: Both acute and convalescent COVID-19 samples were obtained from the United States, Italy and Spain. Nucleic acid was either cDNA or gDNA, and it came from T cells, B-cell-depleted T cells, or PBMCs.

Methods used by the authors: It was from reference gene primer amplification that nucleated cell counts were estimated. Libraries were prepared by immunoSEQ multiplex PCR; TCRdb keeps only in-frame clonotypes and omits some of them. From that table come the V and J calls and clone size; the DNA was used to work out D and trimming. The sample holds around 42,000 clones; around 77% are singletons and the top ten take 38%. Germline V gives CDR1 SEHNR, CDR2 FQNEAQ (reference sequence). The CDR3 contains 15 residues. Between the trimmed V and J ends, which lost 5 bases and 2 bases, there was a span of 15 bases.

The rearrangement uses TRBV7-9 and TRBJ1-1; D is ambiguous. Sequencing was done on a sample of peripheral blood. This clonotype was obtained from a man older than 75 with active or convalescent COVID-19. The CDR3 here is CASSPGAQPNTEAFF. Here the CDR3 DNA reads TGTGCCAGCAGCCCCGGCGCACAGCCCAACACTGAAGCTTTCTTT.